This TCR beta chain came from a study of T-cell memory formation after mild COVID-19. Overall study context: For the most part, TCR clusters were specific to one donor.

The CDR3 runs to 13 residues. Germline V gene sequence: CDR1 SGHTA, CDR2 FQGTGA. Between the trimmed V and J ends, which lost 6 bases and 8 bases, there was a span of 13 bases. Study findings and constraints: Contracting clones, day 15 to 85, had balanced CD4/CD8, and later expanders favored CD4+. Several responding clones turned up in pre-infection memory, indicating that cross-reactive memory may have taken part.

Barcoded TCR alpha and TCR beta cDNA libraries with UMIs came from 5'RACE using constant-segment primers. TCRdb re-analysed the 5' RACE reads in MiXCR, keeping a single row per CDR3 protein. The sample records about 350,000 distinct CDR3 sequences, roughly 13% being singletons. In the case of this clonotype: Antigen unknown.

This chain links TRBV7-3 with TRBJ2-2, with a weak D call TRBD1 (6 bases). Sequences were obtained from PBMCs or a T cell subset sorted from them (not recorded which). This TCR was sampled from a man aged 18-30 years who had mild COVID-19 (a few samples of this study predate the infection). Cell type and time point are not known. As DNA, the CDR3 is TGTGCCAGCAGGTCCAACAGGGCGGGGGAGCTGTTTTTT. Protein sequence: CASRSNRAGELFF.